Below are 20 T cell receptor beta chains sequenced from a single sample in a study of cytomegalovirus exposure and HLA in healthy donors. A multiplex PCR was run with 60 Vbeta primers and 13 Jbeta primers. The data were produced by immunoSEQ multiplex PCR, yet TCRdb's version contains in-frame clones alone and is incomplete. The table lists about 180,000 clones, 70% to 80% of them singletons. Sequencing used PBMCs. These receptors originate from a male donor in good health and CMV-seronegative.

The chain is built from TRBV30 and TRBJ2-6, with D uncertain. Per the germline V gene, CDR1 is GTSNPN and CDR2 is SVGIG (reference sequence). This CDR3 spans 16 amino acids. Trimming took 1 base from V and 0 from J, leaving 10 bases between them. The DNA for the CDR3 is TGTGCCTGGAGTGCGCCAGGCCTCTCTGGGGCCAACGTCCTGACTTTC. This translates into CAWSAPGLSGANVLTF.

V and J are TRBV5-5 and TRBJ2-6; possibly TRBD2 for D (6 bases). Germline V CDR1 and CDR2: SGHKS, YYEKEE (reference sequence). The length of the CDR3 is 19 residues. Trimming removed 3 bases at V and 0 bases at J, with 19 bases between. The CDR3 nucleotides read TGTGCCAGCAGCTGGGGACTTAGTAAGGGGAGCTCTGGGGCCAACGTCCTGACTTTC. As protein: CASSWGLSKGSSGANVLTF.

The V call is TRBV7-8, the J call TRBJ2-5; 8 nucleotides match TRBD2. The CDR3 extends over 16 amino acids. Germline V gene sequence: CDR1 SGHVS, CDR2 FQNEAQ. Trimming at V came to 6 bases and at J to 1 base, leaving 10 bases not matched to a gene. The CDR3, as DNA: TGTGCCAGCAGACTCCTGACGGGGGGGGGCCAAGAGACCCAGTACTTC. Amino acids: CASRLLTGGGQETQYF.

The gene calls are TRBV30 and TRBJ1-5; 7 bases map to TRBD1. This CDR3 has 14 residues. In germline, CDR1 is GTSNPN, CDR2 SVGIG (reference sequence). V lost 4 bases to trimming and J lost 6 bases; unmatched junction nucleotides: 9. The CDR3 spells CAWKDRQVSQPQHF. CDR3 DNA sequence: TGTGCCTGGAAGGACAGGCAGGTAAGTCAGCCCCAGCATTTT.

The chain couples TRBV25-1 to TRBJ2-2, with TRBD2 identical over 11 bases. Trimming removed 3 bases from V and 3 bases from J; junction bases left unmatched: 9. The CDR3 length is 18 residues. Germline V gives CDR1 MGHDK, CDR2 SYGVNS. CDR3 DNA sequence: TGTGCCAGCAGTGATAGTAGCGGGAGGGCCGTGGACACCGGGGAGCTGTTTTTT. It encodes CASSDSSGRAVDTGELFF.

The V gene is TRBV4-1, the J gene TRBJ1-1, with D possibly TRBD1 on 6 matching bases. Germline CDR1 reads MGHRA; CDR2 reads YSYEKL. Trimming pared 0 bases from V and 4 bases from J, leaving 18 bases between. The CDR3 runs 17 residues. CDR3 in amino acids: CASSQEVPSYRVTEAFF. For the CDR3, the DNA is TGCGCCAGCAGCCAAGAGGTACCTTCGTACAGGGTCACTGAAGCTTTCTTT.

V is TRBV30 and J is TRBJ2-5; 10 nucleotides agree with TRBD2. With 4 bases clipped from V and 7 bases from J, the junction kept 9 bases outside the gene matches. Germline V gives CDR1 GTSNPN, CDR2 SVGIG (reference sequence). The CDR3 sequence is 14 residues long. The CDR3 here is CAWNLAGASGTQYF. CDR3 DNA sequence: TGTGCCTGGAATCTAGCGGGGGCCTCGGGGACCCAGTACTTC.

The chain employs TRBV7-9 and TRBJ1-2; 10 bases are a match to TRBD1. The V gene's germline CDR1 is SEHNR and CDR2 FQNEAQ (reference sequence). This CDR3 spans 15 amino acids. Losses at the gene ends were 5 bases for V and 4 bases for J; bases not matched to a gene: 7. CDR3 sequence reads: CASSLGQGSGYGYTF. For the CDR3, the DNA is TGTGCCAGCAGCCTGGGACAGGGGTCGGGCTATGGCTACACCTTC.

A few counts support this clone. This sequence joins TRBV7-9 and TRBJ2-6; 7 bases match TRBD1. The length of the CDR3 is 16 residues. CDR1 and CDR2 (germline): SEHNR, FQNEAQ (reference sequence). V was clipped by 5 bases and J by 0 bases; unmatched bases: 4. As DNA, the CDR3 is TGTGCCAGCAGCATGACAGGGAACTCTGGGGCCAACGTCCTGACTTTC. As protein: CASSMTGNSGANVLTF.

This chain connects TRBV6-1 to TRBJ1-5, with no clear D. Trimming cost V 8 bases and J 1 base, with 15 bases left between them. The CDR3 sequence is 15 residues long. From germline, CDR1 is MNHNS and CDR2 SASEGT. This CDR3 reads CASHRATGSNQPQHF. The CDR3 DNA sequence: TGTGCCAGCCACCGGGCTACGGGAAGCAATCAGCCCCAGCATTTT.

This chain connects TRBV30 to TRBJ2-1; TRBD2 aligns across 8 bases. This CDR3 spans 14 amino acids. Germline V gene lookup returns CDR1 GTSNPN and CDR2 SVGIG (reference sequence). J lost 0 bases, V lost 5 bases, and 3 bases had no gene match. Written as DNA, the CDR3 is TGTGCCTGGGCCGGGACTAGCTCCTACAATGAGCAGTTCTTC. It translates to CAWAGTSSYNEQFF.

This chain uses TRBV7-8 with TRBJ1-1; 7 bases agree with TRBD1. Germline V lookup: CDR1 SGHVS, CDR2 FQNEAQ. V lost 5 bases, J lost 3 bases, and 9 bases stayed unmatched. This CDR3 has 15 residues. This chain's CDR3 is CASSARDSMYTEAFF. The CDR3 DNA sequence: TGTGCCAGCAGCGCCCGGGACAGCATGTACACTGAAGCTTTCTTT.

The chain combines TRBV6-6 with TRBJ2-5; 8 bases line up with TRBD1. V was clipped by 7 bases and J by 5 bases; unmatched bases: 12. Per germline, CDR1 MNHNY and CDR2 SVGAGI (reference sequence). The CDR3 loop spans 15 amino acids. The CDR3 sequence: CASIDRGQGRETQYF. Here the CDR3 DNA reads TGTGCCAGCATCGACCGAGGACAGGGACGGGAGACCCAGTACTTC.

V is TRBV7-2 and J is TRBJ2-1; no definite D call. The CDR3 loop spans 13 amino acids. Trimming took off 1 base at V and 9 bases at J, with 10 bases between the two ends. CDR1 is SGHTA and CDR2 is FQGNSA in the germline V gene. DNA for the CDR3: TGTGCCAGCAGCTTAGATGAGGTTACTGAGCAGTTCTTC. As protein: CASSLDEVTEQFF.

The chain links TRBV6-5 to TRBJ2-7; 14 nucleotides agree with TRBD2. V shed 6 bases and J 4 bases; nucleotides not matched to a gene: 5. Germline V gives CDR1 MNHEY, CDR2 SVGAGI. The CDR3 totals 15 residues. This chain's CDR3 is CASSYGLAGGYEQYF. CDR3 sequence (DNA): TGTGCCAGCAGCTACGGACTAGCGGGGGGTTACGAGCAGTACTTC.

The chain is built from TRBV6-5 and TRBJ1-2; the D gene is possibly TRBD1 (6 bases). This CDR3 is built from 13 residues. CDR1 is MNHEY and CDR2 is SVGAGI in the germline V gene. Trimming shortened V by 10 bases and J by 3 bases, and 15 bases separated the two germline ends. CDR3 nucleotide sequence: TGTGCCACCCAAAAGGGGGGGGACTATGGCTACACCTTC. Translated: CATQKGGDYGYTF.

J is TRBJ2-5 and V is TRBV6-5; D unresolved. The J call may be in error: the DNA end matches TRBJ2-7 better. The CDR3 covers 15 residues. Germline V lookup: CDR1 MNHEY, CDR2 SVGAGI. This CDR3 is CASSYLLGSGYEQYF. In DNA, the CDR3 is TGTGCCAGCAGTTACCTCCTCGGGTCTGGGTACGAGCAGTACTTC.

V gene TRBV27 combines with J gene TRBJ1-5; tentatively, D is TRBD1 (5 bases). Germline V gene sequence: CDR1 MNHEY, CDR2 SMNVEV (reference sequence). The V and J ends lost 0 bases and 7 bases respectively, with 13 bases between them. CDR3 length: 15 amino acids. CDR3 protein: CASSLSRGVGQPQHF. CDR3 coding DNA: TGTGCCAGCAGTTTATCACGGGGGGTGGGACAGCCCCAGCATTTT.

The chain uses TRBV11-1 and TRBJ2-7; the match to TRBD2 covers 7 bases. The CDR3 loop spans 15 amino acids. Germline V lookup: CDR1 SGHAT, CDR2 FQDESV (reference sequence). Germline trimming cut 5 bases from V and 1 base from J; bases unmatched to any gene: 8. The CDR3 loop is CASSLMEAGSYEQYF. CDR3 bases: TGTGCCAGCAGCCTAATGGAAGCGGGGTCCTACGAGCAGTACTTC.

The rearrangement uses TRBV6-1 and TRBJ1-1, with D tentatively TRBD1 (5 bases). CDR1 and CDR2 from the germline V gene are MNHNS and SASEGT. Trimming took off 2 bases at V and 3 bases at J, with 16 bases between the two ends. CDR3 length equals 16 residues. The CDR3 nucleotides are TGTGCCAGCAGTGAAAGGGAAGGGGAAGGAGACACTGAAGCTTTCTTT. It yields the protein CASSEREGEGDTEAFF.